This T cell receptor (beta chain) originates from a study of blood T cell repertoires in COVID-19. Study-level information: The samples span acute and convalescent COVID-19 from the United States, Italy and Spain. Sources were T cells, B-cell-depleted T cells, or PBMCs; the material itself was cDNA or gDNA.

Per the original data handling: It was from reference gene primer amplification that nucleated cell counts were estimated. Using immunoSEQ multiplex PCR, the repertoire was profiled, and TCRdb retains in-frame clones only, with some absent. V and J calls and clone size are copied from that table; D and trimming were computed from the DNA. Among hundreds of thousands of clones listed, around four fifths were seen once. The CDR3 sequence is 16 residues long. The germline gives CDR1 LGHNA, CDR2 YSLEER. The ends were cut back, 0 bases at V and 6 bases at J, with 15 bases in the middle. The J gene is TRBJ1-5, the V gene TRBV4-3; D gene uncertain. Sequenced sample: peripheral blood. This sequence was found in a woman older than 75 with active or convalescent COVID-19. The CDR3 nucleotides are TGCGCCAGCAGCCAAGAGGTGGGGAGAGGCGGTCAGCCCCAGCATTTT. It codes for CASSQEVGRGGQPQHF.